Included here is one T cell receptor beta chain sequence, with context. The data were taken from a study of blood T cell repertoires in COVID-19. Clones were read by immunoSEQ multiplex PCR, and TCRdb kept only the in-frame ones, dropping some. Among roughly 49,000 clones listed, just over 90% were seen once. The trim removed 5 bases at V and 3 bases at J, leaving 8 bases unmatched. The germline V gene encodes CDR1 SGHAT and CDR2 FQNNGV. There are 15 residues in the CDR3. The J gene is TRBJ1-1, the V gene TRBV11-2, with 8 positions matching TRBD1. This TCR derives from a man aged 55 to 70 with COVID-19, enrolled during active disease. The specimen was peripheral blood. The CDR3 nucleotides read TGTGCCAGCAGCCCCCGCGCAGGGGGCCACACTGAAGCTTTCTTT. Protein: CASSPRAGGHTEAFF.